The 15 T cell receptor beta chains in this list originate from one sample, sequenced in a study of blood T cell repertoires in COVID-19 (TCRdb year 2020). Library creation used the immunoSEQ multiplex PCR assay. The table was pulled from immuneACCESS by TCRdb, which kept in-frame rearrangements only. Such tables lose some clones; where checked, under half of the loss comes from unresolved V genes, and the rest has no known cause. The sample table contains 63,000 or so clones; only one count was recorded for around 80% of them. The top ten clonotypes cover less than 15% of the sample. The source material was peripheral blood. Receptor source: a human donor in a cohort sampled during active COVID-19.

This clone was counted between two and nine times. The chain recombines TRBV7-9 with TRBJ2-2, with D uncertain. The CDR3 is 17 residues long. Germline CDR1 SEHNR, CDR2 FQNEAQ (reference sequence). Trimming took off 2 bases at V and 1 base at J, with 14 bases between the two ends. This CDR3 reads CASSLSHPRQNTGELFF. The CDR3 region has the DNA TGTGCCAGCAGCTTAAGTCACCCCCGACAGAACACCGGGGAGCTGTTTTTT. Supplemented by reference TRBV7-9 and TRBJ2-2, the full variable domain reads DTGVSQNPRHKITKRGQNVTFRCDPISEHNRLYWYRQTLGQGPEFLTYFQNEAQLEKSRLLSDRFSAERPKGSFSTLEIQRTEQGDSAMYLCASSLSHPRQNTGELFFGEGSRLTVL.

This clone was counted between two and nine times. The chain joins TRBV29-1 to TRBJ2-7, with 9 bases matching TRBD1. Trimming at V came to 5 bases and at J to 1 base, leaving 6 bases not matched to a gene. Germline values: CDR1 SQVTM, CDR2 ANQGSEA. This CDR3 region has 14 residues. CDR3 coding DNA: TGCAGCGTTACCCGGGACAGGGTTTCCTACGAGCAGTACTTC. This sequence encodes CSVTRDRVSYEQYF.

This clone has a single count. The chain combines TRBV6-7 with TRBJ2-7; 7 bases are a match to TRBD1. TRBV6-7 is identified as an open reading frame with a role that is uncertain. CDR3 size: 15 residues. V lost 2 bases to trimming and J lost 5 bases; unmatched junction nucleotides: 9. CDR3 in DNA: TGTGCCAGCAGTTACCTAATGACAGGGCGAAACGAGCAGTACTTC. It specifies CASSYLMTGRNEQYF.

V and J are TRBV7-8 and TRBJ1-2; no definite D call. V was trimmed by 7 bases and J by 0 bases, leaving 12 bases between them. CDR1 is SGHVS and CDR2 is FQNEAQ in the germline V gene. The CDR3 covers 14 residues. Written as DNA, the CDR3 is TGTGCCAGCACCCCAAAAACAGCTAACTATGGCTACACCTTC. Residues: CASTPKTANYGYTF.

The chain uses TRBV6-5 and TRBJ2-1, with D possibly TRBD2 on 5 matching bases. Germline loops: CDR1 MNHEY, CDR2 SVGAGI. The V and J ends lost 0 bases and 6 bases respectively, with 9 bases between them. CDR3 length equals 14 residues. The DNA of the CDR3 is TGTGCCAGCAGTTACTCGCAACGGGGCAATGAGCAGTTCTTC. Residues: CASSYSQRGNEQFF.

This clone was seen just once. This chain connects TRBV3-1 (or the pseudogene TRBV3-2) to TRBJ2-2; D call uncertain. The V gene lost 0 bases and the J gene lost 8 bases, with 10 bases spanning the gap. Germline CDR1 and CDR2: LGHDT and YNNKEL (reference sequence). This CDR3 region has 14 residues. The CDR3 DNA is TGTGCCAGCAGCCAAGACCCTAGTGGGGGGGAGCTGTTTTTT. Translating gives CASSQDPSGGELFF.

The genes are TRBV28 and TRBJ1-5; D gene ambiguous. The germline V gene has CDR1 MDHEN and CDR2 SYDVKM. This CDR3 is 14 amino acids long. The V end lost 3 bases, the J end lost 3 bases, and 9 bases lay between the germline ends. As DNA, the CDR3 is TGTGCCAGCAGTTTGGGAGGATCCAATCAGCCCCAGCATTTT. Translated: CASSLGGSNQPQHF. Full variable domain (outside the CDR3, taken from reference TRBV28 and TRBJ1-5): DVKVTQSSRYLVKRTGEKVFLECVQDMDHENMFWYRQDPGLGLRLIYFSYDVKMKEKGDIPEGYSVSREKKERFSLILESASTNQTSMYLCASSLGGSNQPQHFGDGTRLSIL.

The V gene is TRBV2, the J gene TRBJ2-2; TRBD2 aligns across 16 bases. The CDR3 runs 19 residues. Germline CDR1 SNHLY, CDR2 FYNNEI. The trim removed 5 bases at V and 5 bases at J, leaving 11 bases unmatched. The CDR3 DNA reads TGTGCCAGCAGTCGACCTGCGGGACTAGCGGGAGGGCCGACCGGGGAGCTGTTTTTT. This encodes CASSRPAGLAGGPTGELFF. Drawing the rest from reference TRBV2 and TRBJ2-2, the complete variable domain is EPEVTQTPSHQVTQMGQEVILRCVPISNHLYFYWYRQILGQKVEFLVSFYNNEISEKSEIFDDQFSVERPDGSNFTLKIRSTKLEDSAMYFCASSRPAGLAGGPTGELFFGEGSRLTVL.

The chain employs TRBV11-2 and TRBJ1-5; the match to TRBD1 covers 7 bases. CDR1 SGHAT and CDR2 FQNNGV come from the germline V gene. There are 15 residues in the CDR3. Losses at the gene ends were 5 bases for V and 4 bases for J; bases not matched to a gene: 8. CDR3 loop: CASSPGTGENQPQHF. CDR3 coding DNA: TGTGCCAGCAGCCCGGGAACAGGGGAGAATCAGCCCCAGCATTTT.

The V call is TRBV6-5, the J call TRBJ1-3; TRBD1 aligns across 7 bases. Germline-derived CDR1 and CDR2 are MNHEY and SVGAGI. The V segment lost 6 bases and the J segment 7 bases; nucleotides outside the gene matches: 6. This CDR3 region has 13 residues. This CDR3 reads CASRQGMGNTIYF. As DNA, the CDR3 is TGTGCCAGCAGACAGGGGATGGGGAACACCATATATTTT.

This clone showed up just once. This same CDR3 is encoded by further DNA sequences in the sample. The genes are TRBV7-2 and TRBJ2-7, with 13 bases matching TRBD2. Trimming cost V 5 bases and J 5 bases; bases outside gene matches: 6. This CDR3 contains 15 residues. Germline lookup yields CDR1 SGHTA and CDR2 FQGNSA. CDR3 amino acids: CASSLRTSGRHEQYF. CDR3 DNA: TGTGCCAGCAGCCTACGGACTAGCGGGAGACACGAGCAGTACTTC.

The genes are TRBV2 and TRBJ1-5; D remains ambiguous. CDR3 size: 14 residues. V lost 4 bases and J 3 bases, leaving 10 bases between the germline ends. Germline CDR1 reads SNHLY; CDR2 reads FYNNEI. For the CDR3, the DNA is TGTGCCAGCAGTGTTGGCAGGATCAATCAGCCCCAGCATTTT. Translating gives CASSVGRINQPQHF.

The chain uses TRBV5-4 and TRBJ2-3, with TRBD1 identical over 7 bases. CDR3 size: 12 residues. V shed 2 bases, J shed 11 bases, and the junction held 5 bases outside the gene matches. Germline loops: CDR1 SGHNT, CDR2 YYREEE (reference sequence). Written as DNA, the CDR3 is TGTGCCAGCAGCTTTGGGACAGCACAGCAGTATTTT. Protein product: CASSFGTAQQYF. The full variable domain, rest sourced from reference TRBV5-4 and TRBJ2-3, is ETGVTQSPTHLIKTRGQQVTLRCSSQSGHNTVSWYQQALGQGPQFIFQYYREEENGRGNFPPRFSGLQFPNYSSELNVNALELDDSALYLCASSFGTAQQYFGPGTRLTVL.

This CDR3 reads CAWSEPPGFADEQYF. CDR3 DNA: TGTGCCTGGAGTGAGCCCCCCGGGTTTGCGGACGAGCAGTACTTC. The chain joins TRBV30 to TRBJ2-7; D remains ambiguous. From germline, CDR1 is GTSNPN and CDR2 SVGIG (reference sequence). The CDR3 spans 15 residues. The V gene lost 1 base and the J gene lost 5 bases, with 18 bases spanning the gap.

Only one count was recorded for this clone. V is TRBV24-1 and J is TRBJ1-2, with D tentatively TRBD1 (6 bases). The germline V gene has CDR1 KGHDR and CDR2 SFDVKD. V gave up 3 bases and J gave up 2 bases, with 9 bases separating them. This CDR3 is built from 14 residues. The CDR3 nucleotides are TGTGCCACCAGTGATAGGGGGAGAAACTATGGCTACACCTTC. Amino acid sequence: CATSDRGRNYGYTF.